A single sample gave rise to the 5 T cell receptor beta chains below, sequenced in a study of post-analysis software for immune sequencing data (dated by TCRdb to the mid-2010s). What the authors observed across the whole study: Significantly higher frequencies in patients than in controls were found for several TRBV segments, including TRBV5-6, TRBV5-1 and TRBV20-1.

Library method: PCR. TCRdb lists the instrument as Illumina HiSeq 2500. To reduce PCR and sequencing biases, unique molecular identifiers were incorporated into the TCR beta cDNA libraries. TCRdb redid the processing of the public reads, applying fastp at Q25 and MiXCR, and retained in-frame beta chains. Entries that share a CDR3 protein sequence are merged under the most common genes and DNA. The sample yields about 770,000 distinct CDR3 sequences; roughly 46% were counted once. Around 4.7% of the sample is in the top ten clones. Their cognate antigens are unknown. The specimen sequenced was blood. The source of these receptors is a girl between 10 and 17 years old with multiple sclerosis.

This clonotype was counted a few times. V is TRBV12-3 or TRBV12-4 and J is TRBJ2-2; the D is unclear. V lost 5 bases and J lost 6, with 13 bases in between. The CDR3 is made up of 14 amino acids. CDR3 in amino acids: CASSLSMGAGELFF. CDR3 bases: TGTGCCAGCAGTCTTTCAATGGGCGCCGGGGAGCTGTTTTTT.

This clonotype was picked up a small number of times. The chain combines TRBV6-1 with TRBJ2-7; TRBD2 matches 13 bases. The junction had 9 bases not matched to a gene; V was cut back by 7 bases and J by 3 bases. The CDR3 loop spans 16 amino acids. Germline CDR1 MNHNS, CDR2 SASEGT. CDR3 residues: CASKGLAGSGGYEQYF. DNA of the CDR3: TGTGCCAGCAAGGGACTAGCGGGATCCGGCGGCTACGAGCAGTACTTC.

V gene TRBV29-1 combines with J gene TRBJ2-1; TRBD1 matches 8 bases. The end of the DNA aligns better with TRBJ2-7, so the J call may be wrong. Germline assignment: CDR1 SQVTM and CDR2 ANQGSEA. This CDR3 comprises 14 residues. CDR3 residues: CSVAGTGDYNEQYF. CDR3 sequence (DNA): TGCAGCGTTGCCGGGACAGGAGATTACAATGAGCAGTACTTC.

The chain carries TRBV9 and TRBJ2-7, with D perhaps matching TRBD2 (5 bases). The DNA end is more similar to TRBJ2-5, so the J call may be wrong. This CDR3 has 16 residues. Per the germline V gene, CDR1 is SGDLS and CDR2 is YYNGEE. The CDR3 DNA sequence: TGTGCCAGCAGCGTAGGACCCCTCAGGTGGGGAGTGACCCAGTACTTC. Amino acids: CASSVGPLRWGVTQYF.

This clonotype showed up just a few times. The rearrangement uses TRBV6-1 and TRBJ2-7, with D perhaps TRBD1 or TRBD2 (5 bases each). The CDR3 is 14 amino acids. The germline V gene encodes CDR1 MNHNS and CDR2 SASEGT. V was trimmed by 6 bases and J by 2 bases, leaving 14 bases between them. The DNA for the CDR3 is TGTGCCAGCAGGGATGGGGGTTGGGCCTACGAGCAGTACTTC. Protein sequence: CASRDGGWAYEQYF.